The rows below give T cell receptor beta chains drawn from one sample of a study of blood T cell repertoires in COVID-19. Data came from immunoSEQ multiplex PCR; TCRdb stores just in-frame clones and leaves some out. The table has 200,000 or so clones, roughly 90% seen once; the top ten hold about 4%. Sequenced: PBMCs or T cells enriched from blood (not recorded which). The receptor set was obtained from a woman in her forties with acute COVID-19. Both conserved end residues are part of each CDR3. Fields, in order: D gene, clone size, V gene, J gene, CDR3 DNA, CDR3 protein. A D gene is named only where the DNA matches it firmly. Expanded clones are given a class, and other clones once, few, many or no size at all.

d_call: -
clone_size: -
v_call: TRBV19
j_call: TRBJ2-5
cdr3_nt: TGTGCCAGTAGTATTGTGCGGGGGCTCCAAGAGACCCAGTACTTC
cdr3_aa: CASSIVRGLQETQYF

d_call: -
clone_size: -
v_call: TRBV24-1
j_call: TRBJ1-2
cdr3_nt: TGTGCCACCAGTGACAGGGGTCGAGGATATGGCTACACCTTC
cdr3_aa: CATSDRGRGYGYTF

d_call: -
clone_size: -
v_call: TRBV6-6
j_call: TRBJ1-1
cdr3_nt: TGTGCCAGCAGTGAGACAATGGGGAACACTGAAGCTTTCTTT
cdr3_aa: CASSETMGNTEAFF

d_call: -
clone_size: -
v_call: TRBV12-3/TRBV12-4
j_call: TRBJ2-7
cdr3_nt: TGTGCCAGCAGTTTCGAGCCCTCCTACGAGCAGTACTTC
cdr3_aa: CASSFEPSYEQYF

d_call: -
clone_size: -
v_call: TRBV2
j_call: TRBJ2-5
cdr3_nt: TGTGCCAGCCTCTCGCCCGGGACAAGTAAAGAGACCCAGTACTTC
cdr3_aa: CASLSPGTSKETQYF

d_call: TRBD1
clone_size: few
v_call: TRBV27
j_call: TRBJ1-5
cdr3_nt: TGTGCCAGCAGTTCTAACAGGGGGAACAATCAGCCCCAGCATTTT
cdr3_aa: CASSSNRGNNQPQHF

d_call: -
clone_size: -
v_call: TRBV5-5
j_call: TRBJ2-3
cdr3_nt: TGTGCCAGCAGCTTAAACCTCAGGGCAGATACGCAGTATTTT
cdr3_aa: CASSLNLRADTQYF

d_call: TRBD1
clone_size: -
v_call: TRBV6-5
j_call: TRBJ2-3
cdr3_nt: TGTGCCAGCAGAGGGGACAGGGCCACAGATACGCAGTATTTT
cdr3_aa: CASRGDRATDTQYF

d_call: TRBD1
clone_size: -
v_call: TRBV10-3
j_call: TRBJ1-5
cdr3_nt: TGTGCCATCAGTGAGACAGGGGGCAATCAGCCCCAGCATTTT
cdr3_aa: CAISETGGNQPQHF

d_call: -
clone_size: -
v_call: TRBV6-2/TRBV6-3
j_call: TRBJ1-5
cdr3_nt: TGTGCCAGCAGTTACTCAATGGGGGCCGGAGGCAATCAGCCCCAGCATTTT
cdr3_aa: CASSYSMGAGGNQPQHF

d_call: -
clone_size: -
v_call: TRBV10-1
j_call: TRBJ1-1
cdr3_nt: TGCGCCAGCATGCAGGGGTGGTCCACTGAAGCTTTCTTT
cdr3_aa: CASMQGWSTEAFF

d_call: TRBD1
clone_size: few
v_call: TRBV6-2/TRBV6-3
j_call: TRBJ1-3
cdr3_nt: TGTGCCAGCAGTTACAGATTACCGGGACAGGGATCCGGAAACACCATATATTTT
cdr3_aa: CASSYRLPGQGSGNTIYF

d_call: TRBD1
clone_size: -
v_call: TRBV25-1
j_call: TRBJ1-6
cdr3_nt: TGTGCCAGCACCCCAGGGGGCCTGGGGTCACCCCTCCACTTT
cdr3_aa: CASTPGGLGSPLHF

d_call: TRBD1
clone_size: -
v_call: TRBV5-1
j_call: TRBJ1-1
cdr3_nt: TGCGCCAGCAGCTTGGCTACCGGGACAGCTGAAGCTTTCTTT
cdr3_aa: CASSLATGTAEAFF

d_call: -
clone_size: -
v_call: TRBV5-1
j_call: TRBJ1-2
cdr3_nt: TGCGCCAGCAGCTTGGAAGTAGTGGGGGCGGGCGGCTACACCTTC
cdr3_aa: CASSLEVVGAGGYTF

d_call: -
clone_size: few
v_call: TRBV9
j_call: TRBJ2-1
cdr3_nt: TGTGCCAGCAGCGTACACGGCGGCGACAATGAGCAGTTCTTC
cdr3_aa: CASSVHGGDNEQFF

d_call: -
clone_size: -
v_call: TRBV9
j_call: TRBJ2-5
cdr3_nt: TGTGCCAGCAGCGTAGCTACTTTAGGGGGGGGCCTCAAAGAGACCCAGTACTTC
cdr3_aa: CASSVATLGGGLKETQYF

d_call: -
clone_size: -
v_call: TRBV7-2
j_call: TRBJ2-3
cdr3_nt: TGTGCCAGCAGCTCCCAGGGCTATAGCACAGATACGCAGTATTTT
cdr3_aa: CASSSQGYSTDTQYF

d_call: -
clone_size: -
v_call: TRBV6-6
j_call: TRBJ2-3
cdr3_nt: TGTGCCAGCAACCACAGGGGCACAGATACGCAGTATTTT
cdr3_aa: CASNHRGTDTQYF

d_call: TRBD1
clone_size: -
v_call: TRBV7-9
j_call: TRBJ2-3
cdr3_nt: TGTGCCAGCAGTCCACCTTGGGGGACAGGGAGCACAGATACGCAGTATTTT
cdr3_aa: CASSPPWGTGSTDTQYF

d_call: TRBD1
clone_size: -
v_call: TRBV4-3
j_call: TRBJ1-4
cdr3_nt: TGCGCCAGCAGCCAAGCGGATTTGGGACAGGGGGCAACTAATGAAAAACTGTTTTTT
cdr3_aa: CASSQADLGQGATNEKLFF

d_call: -
clone_size: few
v_call: TRBV19
j_call: TRBJ1-1
cdr3_nt: TGTGCCAGTAGTATAGGTAGGAACACTGAAGCTTTCTTT
cdr3_aa: CASSIGRNTEAFF

d_call: TRBD1
clone_size: -
v_call: TRBV3-1/TRBV3-2
j_call: TRBJ1-2
cdr3_nt: TGTGCCAGCAGACGTCAGGGGGCTGAAGGCTACACCTTC
cdr3_aa: CASRRQGAEGYTF